This T cell receptor beta chain appears in the sequencing data of a study of identifying expanded T cells in peripheral blood. The study, taken as a whole, reports: Two-week clone count variance significantly increased as total template count grew. Over around two and four weeks, about 15 and 19 clones changed, versus approximately 1.2 between replicates.

Germline trimming cut 0 bases from V and 8 bases from J; bases unmatched to any gene: 9. Germline-derived CDR1 and CDR2 are LGHNA and YNFKEQ. The CDR3 runs to 16 residues. Worth noting for this clone: Its antigen is undetermined.

No infections or other immune events were documented during collection. Assay: immunoSEQ multiplex PCR; the TCRdb copy retains only in-frame clones and omits some. Among 65,000 to 95,000 clones listed, 70% to 90% were seen once. This sequence was found in a person between 18 and 75 years old in good health. This sequence joins TRBV4-2 and TRBJ1-4; 7 bases are a match to TRBD1. Sequenced: blood. DNA of the CDR3: TGTGCCAGCAGCCAAGAGGGGAGGGGGCGCTGGGAAAAACTGTTTTTT. It translates to CASSQEGRGRWEKLFF.